This T cell receptor beta chain was sequenced during a study of blood T cell repertoires in COVID-19. Study-wide background: PBMCs, B-cell-depleted T cells, or T cells were the source of the cDNA or gDNA that made up the material.

Clinical history as reported by participants underpinned cohort assignment. Recovered participants had two consecutive negative NP/OP PCR tests, healthcare professional clearance, or symptom resolution. Original methodology: Reference gene primer amplification gave estimated nucleated cell counts. The table came from immunoSEQ multiplex PCR; TCRdb's copy has only in-frame clones and leaves some out. V, J and clone size are those of that table, while D and trimming were read from the DNA. The profile shows 200,000 to 250,000 clones, about 85% of them singletons. This TCR derives from a man in his thirties or forties who had recovered from COVID-19. Sequencing was performed on PBMCs or T cells enriched from blood (not recorded which).

This chain's CDR3 is CASTADRGVYEQYF. CDR3 nucleotide sequence: TGTGCCTCCACCGCCGACAGGGGGGTATACGAGCAGTACTTC. The chain recombines TRBV30 with TRBJ2-7, with TRBD1 matching over 9 bases. The CDR3 totals 14 residues. Germline lookup yields CDR1 GTSNPN and CDR2 SVGIG (reference sequence). V was clipped by 7 bases and J by 4 bases; unmatched bases: 11.